The sequence of this T cell receptor (beta chain) was determined in a study of blood T cell repertoires in COVID-19. Study context: COVID-19 samples from acute and convalescent phases originated in the United States, Italy and Spain. Nucleic acid was either cDNA or gDNA, and it came from T cells, B-cell-depleted T cells, or PBMCs.

The CDR3 sequence is 12 residues long. Trimming removed 6 bases at V and 5 bases at J, with 10 bases between. The germline V gene has CDR1 WSHSY and CDR2 SAAADI. The data were produced by immunoSEQ multiplex PCR, yet TCRdb's version contains in-frame clones alone and is incomplete. The sample contains about 280,000 clones, 65% to 90% of which appear only once. This TCR was recovered from a man in his fifties or sixties with active or convalescent COVID-19. The V call is TRBV10-2, the J call TRBJ1-2; tentative D call: TRBD1 (6 bases). Sequences were obtained from peripheral blood. The CDR3 reads CASRTDSYGYTF. CDR3 nucleotide sequence: TGCGCCAGCAGGACGGACAGTTATGGCTACACCTTC.